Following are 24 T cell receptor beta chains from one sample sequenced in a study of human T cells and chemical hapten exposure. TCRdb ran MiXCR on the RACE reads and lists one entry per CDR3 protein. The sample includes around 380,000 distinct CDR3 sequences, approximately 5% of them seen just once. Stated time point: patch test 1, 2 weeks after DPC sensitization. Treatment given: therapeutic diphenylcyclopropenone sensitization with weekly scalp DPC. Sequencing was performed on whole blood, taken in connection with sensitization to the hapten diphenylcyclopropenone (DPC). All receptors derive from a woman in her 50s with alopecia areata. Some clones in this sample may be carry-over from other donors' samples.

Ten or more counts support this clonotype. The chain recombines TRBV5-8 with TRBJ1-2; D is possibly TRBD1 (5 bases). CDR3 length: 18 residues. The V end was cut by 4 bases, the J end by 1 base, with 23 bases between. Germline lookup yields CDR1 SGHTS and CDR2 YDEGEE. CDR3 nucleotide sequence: TGTGCCAGCAGCCCCCCCGGCGGAAGGGGCACTTTTAACTATGGCTACACCTTC. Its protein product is CASSPPGGRGTFNYGYTF.

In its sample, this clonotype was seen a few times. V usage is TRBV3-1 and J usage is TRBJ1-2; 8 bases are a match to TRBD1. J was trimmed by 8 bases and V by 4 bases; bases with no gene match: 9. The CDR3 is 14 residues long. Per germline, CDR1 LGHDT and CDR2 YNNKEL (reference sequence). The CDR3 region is CASSRTGGVFGYTF. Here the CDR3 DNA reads TGTGCCAGCAGCCGTACAGGGGGAGTATTCGGCTACACCTTC. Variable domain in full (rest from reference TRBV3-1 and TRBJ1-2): DTAVSQTPKYLVTQMGNDKSIKCEQNLGHDTMYWYKQDSKKFLKIMFSYNNKELIINETVPNRFSPKSPDKAHLNLHINSLELGDSAVYFCASSRTGGVFGYTFGSGTRLTVV.

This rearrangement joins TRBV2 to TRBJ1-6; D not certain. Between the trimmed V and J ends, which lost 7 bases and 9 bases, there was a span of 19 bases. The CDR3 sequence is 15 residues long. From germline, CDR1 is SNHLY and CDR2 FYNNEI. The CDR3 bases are TGTGCCAGCAAAAGGACCGATAGATTAGGTTCACCCCTCCACTTT. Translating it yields CASKRTDRLGSPLHF.

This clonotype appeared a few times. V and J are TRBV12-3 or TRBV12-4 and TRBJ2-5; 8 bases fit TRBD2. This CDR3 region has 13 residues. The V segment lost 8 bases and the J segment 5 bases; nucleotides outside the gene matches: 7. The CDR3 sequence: CASFAGGRETQYF. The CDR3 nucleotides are TGTGCCAGCTTCGCGGGGGGCAGGGAGACCCAGTACTTC.

CDR3 region: CSVDGTAGNIQYF. For the CDR3, the DNA is TGCAGCGTTGATGGGACCGCTGGCAACATTCAGTACTTC. The gene calls are TRBV29-1 and TRBJ2-4; D could derive from TRBD1 or TRBD2 (5 bases each). Trimming shortened V by 3 bases and J by 7 bases, and 13 bases separated the two germline ends. CDR1 is SQVTM, CDR2 ANQGSEA, per germline. This CDR3 contains 13 residues.

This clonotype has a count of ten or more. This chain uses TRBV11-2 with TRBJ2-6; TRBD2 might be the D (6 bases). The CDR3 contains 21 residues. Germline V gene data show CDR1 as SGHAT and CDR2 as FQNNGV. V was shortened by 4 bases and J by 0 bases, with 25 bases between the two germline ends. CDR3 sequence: CASSSGLLISGPLSGANVLTF. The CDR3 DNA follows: TGTGCCAGCAGCTCCGGACTACTAATCTCCGGCCCTCTCTCTGGGGCCAACGTCCTGACTTTC.

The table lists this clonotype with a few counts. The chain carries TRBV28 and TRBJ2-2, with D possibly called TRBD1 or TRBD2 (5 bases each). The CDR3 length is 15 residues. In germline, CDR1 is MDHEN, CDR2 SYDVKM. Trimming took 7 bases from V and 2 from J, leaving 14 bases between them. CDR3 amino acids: CASTLGVVNTGELFF. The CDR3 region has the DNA TGTGCCAGCACCCTGGGGGTCGTAAACACCGGGGAGCTGTTTTTT.

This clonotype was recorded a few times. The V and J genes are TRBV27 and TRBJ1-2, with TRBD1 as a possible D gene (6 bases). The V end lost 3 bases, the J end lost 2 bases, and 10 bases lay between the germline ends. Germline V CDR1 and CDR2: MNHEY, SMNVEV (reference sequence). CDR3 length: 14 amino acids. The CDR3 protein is CASSFSGGNYGYTF. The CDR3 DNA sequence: TGTGCCAGCAGTTTTTCGGGGGGCAACTATGGCTACACCTTC.

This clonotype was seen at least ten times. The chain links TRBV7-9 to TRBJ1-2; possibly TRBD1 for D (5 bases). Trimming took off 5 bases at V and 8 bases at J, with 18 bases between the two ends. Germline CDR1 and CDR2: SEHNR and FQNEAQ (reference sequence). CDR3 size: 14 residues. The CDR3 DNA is TGTGCCAGCAGCCATGGGACGGAAAGCGGGGGCTACACCTTC. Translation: CASSHGTESGGYTF.

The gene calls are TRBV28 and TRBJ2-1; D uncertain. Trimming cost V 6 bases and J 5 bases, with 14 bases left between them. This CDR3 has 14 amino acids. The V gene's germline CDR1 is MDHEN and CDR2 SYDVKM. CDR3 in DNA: TGTGCCAGCAGGGCAATTCTGTCAAACAATGAGCAGTTCTTC. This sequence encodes CASRAILSNNEQFF.

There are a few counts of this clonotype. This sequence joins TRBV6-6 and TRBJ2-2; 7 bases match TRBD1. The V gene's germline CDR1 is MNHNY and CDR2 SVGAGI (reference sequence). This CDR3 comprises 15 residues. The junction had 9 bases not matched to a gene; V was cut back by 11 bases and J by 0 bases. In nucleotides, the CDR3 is TGTGCCGCCTCCTTAGGGGGCACGAACACCGGGGAGCTGTTTTTT. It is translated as CAASLGGTNTGELFF.

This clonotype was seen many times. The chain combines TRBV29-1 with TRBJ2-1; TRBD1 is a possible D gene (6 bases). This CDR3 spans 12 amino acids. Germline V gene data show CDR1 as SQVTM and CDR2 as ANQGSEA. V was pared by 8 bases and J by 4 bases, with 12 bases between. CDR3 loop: CSPRRGYNEQFF. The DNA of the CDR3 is TGCAGCCCCCGAAGGGGGTACAATGAGCAGTTCTTC.

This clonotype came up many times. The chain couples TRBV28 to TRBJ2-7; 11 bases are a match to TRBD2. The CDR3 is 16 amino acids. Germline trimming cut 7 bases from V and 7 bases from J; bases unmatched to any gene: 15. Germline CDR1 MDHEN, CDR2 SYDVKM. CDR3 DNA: TGTGCCAGCAATATAGCGGGAGGGCCCTCGGTGTGGGAGCAGTACTTC. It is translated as CASNIAGGPSVWEQYF.

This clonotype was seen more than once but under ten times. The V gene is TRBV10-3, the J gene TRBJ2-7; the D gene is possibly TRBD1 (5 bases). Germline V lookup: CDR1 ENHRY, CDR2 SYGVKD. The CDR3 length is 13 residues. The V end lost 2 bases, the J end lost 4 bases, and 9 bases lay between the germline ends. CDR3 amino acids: CAISEDSLYEQYF. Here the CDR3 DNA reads TGTGCCATCAGTGAGGACAGCCTATACGAGCAGTACTTC.

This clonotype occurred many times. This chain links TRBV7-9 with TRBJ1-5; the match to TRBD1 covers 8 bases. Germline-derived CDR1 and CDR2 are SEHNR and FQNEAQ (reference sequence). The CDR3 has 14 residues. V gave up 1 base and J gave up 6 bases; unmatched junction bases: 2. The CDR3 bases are TGTGCCAGCAGCTTAGGGACAGGGATTCAGCCCCAGCATTTT. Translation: CASSLGTGIQPQHF.

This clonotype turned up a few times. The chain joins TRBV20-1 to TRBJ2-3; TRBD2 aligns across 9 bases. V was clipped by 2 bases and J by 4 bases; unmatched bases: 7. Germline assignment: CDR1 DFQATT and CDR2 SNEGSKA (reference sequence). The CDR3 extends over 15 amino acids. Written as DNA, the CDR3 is TGCAGTGCTAGAAATAGCGGGAGCCCGGCAGATACGCAGTATTTT. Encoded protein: CSARNSGSPADTQYF.

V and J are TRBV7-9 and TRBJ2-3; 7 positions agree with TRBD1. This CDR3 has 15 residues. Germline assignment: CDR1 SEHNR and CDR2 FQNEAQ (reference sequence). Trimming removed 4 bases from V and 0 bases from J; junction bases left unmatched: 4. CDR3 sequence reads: CASSSDRASTDTQYF. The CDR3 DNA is TGTGCCAGCAGCTCCGACAGGGCTAGCACAGATACGCAGTATTTT.

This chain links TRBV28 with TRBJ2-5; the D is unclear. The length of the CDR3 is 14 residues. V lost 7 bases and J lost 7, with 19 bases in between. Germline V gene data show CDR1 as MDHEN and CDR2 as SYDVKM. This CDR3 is CASKRGGVLLTQYF. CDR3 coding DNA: TGTGCCAGCAAACGCGGTGGAGTTCTATTGACCCAGTACTTC.

The CDR3 protein is CASSEGFNEQFF. DNA for the CDR3: TGCGCCAGCAGCGAGGGGTTCAATGAGCAGTTCTTC. The chain has TRBV5-1 and TRBJ2-1; D may be TRBD1 or TRBD2 (5 bases each). Deletions cut 4 bases from V and 6 bases from J, with 8 bases between. CDR3 size: 12 residues. Germline CDR1 reads SGHRS; CDR2 reads YFSETQ.

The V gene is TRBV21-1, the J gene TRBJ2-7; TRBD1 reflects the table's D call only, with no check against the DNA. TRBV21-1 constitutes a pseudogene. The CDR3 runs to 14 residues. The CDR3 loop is CASSKRDSSYEQYF. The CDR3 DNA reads TGTGCCAGCAGCAAAAGGGACAGCTCCTACGAGCAGTACTTC.

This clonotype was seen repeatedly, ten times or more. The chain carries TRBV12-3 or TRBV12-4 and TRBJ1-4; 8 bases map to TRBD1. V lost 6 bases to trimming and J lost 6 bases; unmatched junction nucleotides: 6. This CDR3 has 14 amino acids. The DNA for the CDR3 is TGTGCCAGCAGGGCGACAGGGGCGTATGAAAAACTGTTTTTT. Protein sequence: CASRATGAYEKLFF.

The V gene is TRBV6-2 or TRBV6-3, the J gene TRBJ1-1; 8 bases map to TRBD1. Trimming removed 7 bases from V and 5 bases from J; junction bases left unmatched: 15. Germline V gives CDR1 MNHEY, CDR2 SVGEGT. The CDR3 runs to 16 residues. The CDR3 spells CASNPTPGGAYTEAFF. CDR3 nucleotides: TGTGCCAGCAACCCCACCCCAGGGGGCGCGTATACTGAAGCTTTCTTT.

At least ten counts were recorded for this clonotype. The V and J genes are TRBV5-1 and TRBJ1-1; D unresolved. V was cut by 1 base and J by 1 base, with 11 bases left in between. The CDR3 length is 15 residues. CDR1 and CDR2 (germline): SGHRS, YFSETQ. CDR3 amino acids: CASSLFRTGNTEAFF. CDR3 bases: TGCGCCAGCAGCTTGTTCAGAACGGGGAACACTGAAGCTTTCTTT.

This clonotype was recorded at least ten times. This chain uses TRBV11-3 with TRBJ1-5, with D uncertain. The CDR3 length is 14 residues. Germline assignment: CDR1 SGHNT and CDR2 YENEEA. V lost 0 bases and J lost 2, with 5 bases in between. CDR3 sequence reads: CASSLDWGNQPQHF. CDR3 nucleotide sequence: TGTGCCAGCAGCTTAGATTGGGGCAATCAGCCCCAGCATTTT. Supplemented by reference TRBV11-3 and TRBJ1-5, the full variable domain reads EAGVVQSPRYKIIEKKQPVAFWCNPISGHNTLYWYLQNLGQGPELLIRYENEEAVDDSQLPKDRFSAERLKGVDSTLKIQPAELGDSAVYLCASSLDWGNQPQHFGDGTRLSIL.